This T cell receptor (beta chain) originates from a study of cytomegalovirus exposure and HLA in healthy donors. Study-level points and caveats: TCR beta sequences numbering some 17,000 were associated with HLA alleles at 0.05 false discovery rate in a later analysis.

Comments on this clone: What it binds is unknown.

CDR1 and CDR2 from the germline V gene are SGDLS and YYNGEE. V lost 5 bases and J lost 3; bases outside the gene matches: 8. The CDR3 extends over 15 amino acids. The PCR was carried out with 60 Vbeta primers and 13 Jbeta primers. Under the authors' procedure: The authors later counted roughly 77 million unique TCR beta chains, roughly 10 million of them shared. Profiling relied on immunoSEQ multiplex PCR, and the TCRdb table lists in-frame clones only, not all of them. D and trimming were read from the DNA, whereas the V and J calls and clone size are those reported in that table. The table for this sample gives 200,000 to 250,000 clones.

The TCR originated in a woman aged 25 to 39 in good health and CMV-seropositive. Sample: PBMCs. The genes are TRBV9 and TRBJ1-3, with 7 bases that match TRBD1. The CDR3 protein is CASSPITGDGNTIYF. CDR3 nucleotides: TGTGCCAGCAGTCCGATCACAGGGGATGGAAACACCATATATTTT.